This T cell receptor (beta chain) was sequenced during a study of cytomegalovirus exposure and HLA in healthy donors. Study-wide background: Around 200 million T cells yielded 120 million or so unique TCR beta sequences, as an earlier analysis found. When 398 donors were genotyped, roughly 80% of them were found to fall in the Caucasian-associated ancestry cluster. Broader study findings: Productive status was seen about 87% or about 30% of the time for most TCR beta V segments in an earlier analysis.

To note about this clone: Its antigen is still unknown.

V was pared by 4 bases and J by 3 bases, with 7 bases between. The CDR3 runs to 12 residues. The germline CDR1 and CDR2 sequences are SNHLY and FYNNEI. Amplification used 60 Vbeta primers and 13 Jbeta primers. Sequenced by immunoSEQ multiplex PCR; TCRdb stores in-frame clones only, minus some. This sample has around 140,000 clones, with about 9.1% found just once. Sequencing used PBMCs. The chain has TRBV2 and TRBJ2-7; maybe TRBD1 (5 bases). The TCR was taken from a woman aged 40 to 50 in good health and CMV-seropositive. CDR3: CASSVQGYEQYF. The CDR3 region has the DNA TGTGCCAGCAGTGTCCAGGGCTACGAGCAGTACTTC. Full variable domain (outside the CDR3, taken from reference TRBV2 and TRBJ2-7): EPEVTQTPSHQVTQMGQEVILRCVPISNHLYFYWYRQILGQKVEFLVSFYNNEISEKSEIFDDQFSVERPDGSNFTLKIRSTKLEDSAMYFCASSVQGYEQYFGPGTRLTVT.